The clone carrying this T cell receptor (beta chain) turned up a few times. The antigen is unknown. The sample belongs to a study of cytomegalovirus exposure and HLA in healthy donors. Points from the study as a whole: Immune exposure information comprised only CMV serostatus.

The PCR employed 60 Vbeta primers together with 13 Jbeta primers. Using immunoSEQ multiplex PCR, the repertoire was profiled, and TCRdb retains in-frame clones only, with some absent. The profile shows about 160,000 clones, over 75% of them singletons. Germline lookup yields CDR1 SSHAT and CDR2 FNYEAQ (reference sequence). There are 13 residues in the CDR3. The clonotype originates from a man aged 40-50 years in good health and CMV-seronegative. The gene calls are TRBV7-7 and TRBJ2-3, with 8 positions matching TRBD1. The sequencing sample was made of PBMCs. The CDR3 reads CASGDRYTDTQYF. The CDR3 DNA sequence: TGTGCTTCTGGGGACAGGTACACAGATACGCAGTATTTT.